This T cell receptor beta chain appears in the sequencing data of a study of human T cells and chemical hapten exposure. Time point meaning: patch test 1, 2 weeks after DPC sensitization. Regarding treatment: therapeutic diphenylcyclopropenone sensitization with weekly scalp DPC. TCRdb reanalysed the RACE reads using MiXCR and keeps one entry per CDR3 protein. The sample carries more than 100,000 distinct CDR3 sequences, roughly an eighth recorded once. Many counts were recorded for this clonotype. The V gene's germline CDR1 is MNHEY and CDR2 SVGAGI. V was clipped by 0 bases and J by 2 bases; unmatched bases: 7. The CDR3 spans 19 residues.

This chain connects TRBV6-5 to TRBJ2-5; 15 nucleotides line up with TRBD2. This receptor was taken from a man aged 18 to 35 with alopecia areata. Some clones in this sample may be carry-over from other donors' samples. The sequencing used whole blood, collected in connection with sensitization to the hapten diphenylcyclopropenone (DPC). The CDR3 nucleotides read TGTGCCAGCAGTTACTCCATCGGACTAGCGGGGGGGCGGCAAGAGACCCAGTACTTC. Its translation is CASSYSIGLAGGRQETQYF.